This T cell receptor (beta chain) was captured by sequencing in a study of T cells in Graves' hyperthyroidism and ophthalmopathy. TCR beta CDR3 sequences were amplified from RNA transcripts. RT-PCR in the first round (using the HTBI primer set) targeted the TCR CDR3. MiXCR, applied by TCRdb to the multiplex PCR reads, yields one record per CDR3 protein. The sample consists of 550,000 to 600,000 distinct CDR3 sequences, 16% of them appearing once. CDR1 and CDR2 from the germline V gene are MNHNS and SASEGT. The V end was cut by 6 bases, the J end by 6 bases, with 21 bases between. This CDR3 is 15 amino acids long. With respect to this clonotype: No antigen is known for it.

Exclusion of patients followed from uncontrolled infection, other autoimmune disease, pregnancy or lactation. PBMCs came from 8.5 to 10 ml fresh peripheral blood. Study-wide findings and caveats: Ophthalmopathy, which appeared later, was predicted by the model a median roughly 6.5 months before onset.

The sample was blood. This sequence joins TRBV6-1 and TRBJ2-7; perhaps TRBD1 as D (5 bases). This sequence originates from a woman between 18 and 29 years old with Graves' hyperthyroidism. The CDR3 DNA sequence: TGTGCCAGCAGGCCAGGGTCAGAAGGGTTCTTCGAGCAGTACTTC. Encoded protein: CASRPGSEGFFEQYF.